Below, 11 T cell receptor beta chains from the same sample are listed, as sequenced in a study of T cell responses to AZD1222 COVID-19 vaccine. This table comes from immunoSEQ multiplex PCR, and its TCRdb copy is limited to in-frame clones, with some not included. Found here are 100,000 or so clones, 82% of them singletons; the top ten hold about 5%. Material: peripheral blood, obtained on day 0 of AZD1222 vaccination. The receptors derive from an adult in good health.

The gene calls are TRBV4-2 and TRBJ2-2, with a tentative D call TRBD2 (6 bases). Looked up from germline, CDR1 is LGHNA and CDR2 is YNFKEQ. The CDR3 extends over 15 amino acids. Trimming took off 4 bases at V and 3 bases at J, with 12 bases between the two ends. The CDR3 DNA reads as TGTGCCAGCAGCCGAAAGGGACTCGACACCGGGGAGCTGTTTTTT. Translating gives CASSRKGLDTGELFF.

The chain has TRBV7-2 and TRBJ2-5; TRBD1 aligns across 7 bases. Germline assignment: CDR1 SGHTA and CDR2 FQGNSA. The V and J ends lost 4 bases and 4 bases, in that order; junction bases with no gene match: 6. The CDR3 runs 14 residues. The CDR3 bases are TGTGCCAGCAGCTCCAACCCAGGGGGAGAGACCCAGTACTTC. It is translated as CASSSNPGGETQYF. The full variable domain, with the rest looked up from reference TRBV7-2 and TRBJ2-5, is GAGVSQSPSNKVTEKGKDVELRCDPISGHTALYWYRQSLGQGLEFLIYFQGNSAPDKSGLPSDRFSAERTGGSVSTLTIQRTQQEDSAVYLCASSSNPGGETQYFGPGTRLLVL.

J is TRBJ1-6 and V is TRBV3-1 (or the pseudogene TRBV3-2); 7 nucleotides line up with TRBD1. Per germline, CDR1 LGHDT and CDR2 YNNKEL (reference sequence). V dropped 3 bases and J dropped 5; count of bases not matched to a gene: 13. The CDR3 spans 18 residues. The CDR3, as DNA: TGTGCCAGCAGCCAGGTCCGCCCCGGGACAGTCAATAATTCACCCCTCCACTTT. Residues: CASSQVRPGTVNNSPLHF.

The rearrangement links TRBV15 to TRBJ2-7; the D gene is possibly TRBD1 (6 bases). CDR3 length: 16 residues. V was cut by 5 bases and J by 2 bases, with 19 bases left in between. CDR1 and CDR2 from the germline V gene are LNHNV and YYDKDF (reference sequence). Here the CDR3 reads CATSPTSDDRPYEQYF. The CDR3 nucleotides read TGTGCCACCAGCCCCACTTCGGACGACAGGCCCTACGAGCAGTACTTC.

CDR3 sequence (DNA): TGTGCCAGCAGTTACGATCATTGGGGGACTGAAGCTTTCTTT. Its translation is CASSYDHWGTEAFF. The V call is TRBV6-5, the J call TRBJ1-1, with D perhaps matching TRBD1 (5 bases). Germline CDR1 MNHEY, CDR2 SVGAGI. The CDR3 is made up of 14 amino acids. V was shortened by 2 bases and J by 5 bases, with 12 bases between the two germline ends.

This clone was seen more than once but under ten times. The chain joins TRBV6-5 to TRBJ1-6, with D tentatively TRBD1 (6 bases). CDR1 and CDR2 from the germline V gene are MNHEY and SVGAGI. This CDR3 is built from 15 residues. The germline V and J ends were trimmed by 6 bases and 7 bases, with 16 bases remaining between them. This chain's CDR3 is CASRKGGAPNSPLHF. As DNA, the CDR3 is TGTGCCAGCAGGAAGGGGGGGGCTCCAAATTCACCCCTCCACTTT.

The chain joins TRBV30 to TRBJ1-1; D is possibly TRBD1 (6 bases). From germline, CDR1 is GTSNPN and CDR2 SVGIG (reference sequence). V was trimmed by 6 bases and J by 6 bases, leaving 17 bases between them. The CDR3 runs to 13 residues. CDR3 in amino acids: CACFTGKKAEAFF. The DNA for the CDR3 is TGTGCCTGTTTTACAGGGAAGAAAGCTGAAGCTTTCTTT.

The chain joins TRBV5-1 to TRBJ2-2; D ambiguous. Trimming pared 0 bases from V and 2 bases from J, leaving 8 bases between. This CDR3 contains 15 residues. Germline CDR1 SGHRS, CDR2 YFSETQ. Here the CDR3 DNA reads TGCGCCAGCAGCTTGGGACCTCCTAACACCGGGGAGCTGTTTTTT. Amino acids: CASSLGPPNTGELFF.

This chain uses TRBV11-1 with TRBJ1-1, with unresolved D. This CDR3 is built from 14 residues. Germline-derived CDR1 and CDR2 are SGHAT and FQDESV (reference sequence). Deletions cut 6 bases from V and 1 base from J, with 12 bases between. CDR3 in amino acids: CASRHIGANTEAFF. The CDR3 DNA sequence: TGTGCCAGCAGACATATTGGCGCGAACACTGAAGCTTTCTTT.

CDR3 DNA sequence: TGTGCCAGCAGCCAAGACAGCCTGAGACAAGAGACCCAGTACTTC. Amino acids: CASSQDSLRQETQYF. V and J are TRBV3-1 (or the pseudogene TRBV3-2) and TRBJ2-5; D is undetermined. The CDR3 runs 15 residues. The germline CDR1 and CDR2 sequences are LGHDT and YNNKEL (reference sequence). Trimming pared 0 bases from V and 2 bases from J, leaving 10 bases between.

This chain joins TRBV19 and TRBJ2-1; TRBD1 agrees at 8 bases. The CDR3 is 17 residues long. The junction had 14 bases not matched to a gene; V was cut back by 5 bases and J by 5 bases. Per the germline V gene, CDR1 is LNHDA and CDR2 is SQIVND (reference sequence). The CDR3 region is CASSVVQGTGQDNEQFF. The CDR3 coding sequence is TGTGCCAGTAGTGTCGTTCAAGGGACAGGTCAGGACAATGAGCAGTTCTTC.